This is a list of T cell receptor beta chains from one sample in a study of early T cells in non-severe SARS-CoV-2 infection. A single record per CDR3 protein comes from TCRdb applying MiXCR to the 5' RACE reads. The data contain nearly 110,000 distinct CDR3 sequences, 11% of them singletons. Sequencing used whole blood. The receptors come from an adult who was a healthcare worker with PCR-confirmed SARS-CoV-2 infection or an uninfected control (not recorded which). The CDR3 runs from the conserved cysteine through the conserved F or W. D genes are given only for firm matches. Clone size appears in some rows only: once, few, many, or a class for an expanded clone.

>TRBJ1-5|TRBV28|.|.
TGTGCCAGCAGTTTGCACGTAAATCAGCCCCAGCATTTT
CASSLHVNQPQHF
>TRBJ2-3|TRBV6-1|.|TRBD2
TGTGCCAGCAGTGTCCGACCCGCGGGGGTCAGTCGCACAGATACGCAGTATTTT
CASSVRPAGVSRTDTQYF
>TRBJ2-1|TRBV6-5|many|TRBD2
TGTGCCAGCAGACCCCTTAGCGGGAGCCGATCCTACAATGAGCAGTTCTTC
CASRPLSGSRSYNEQFF
>TRBJ2-1|TRBV11-2|.|TRBD2
TGTGCCAGCAGCCGTAGCGGGAGGAATGAGCAGTTCTTC
CASSRSGRNEQFF
>TRBJ2-3|TRBV28|.|TRBD2
TGTGCCAGCCGACCGCTAGCGGGAGGGGCAGATACGCAGTATTTT
CASRPLAGGADTQYF
>TRBJ2-3|TRBV6-6|.|.
TGTGCCAGCAGTTACTCTCAGGCAGCAGATACGCAGTATTTT
CASSYSQAADTQYF
>TRBJ2-3|TRBV5-1|.|.
TGCGCCAGCAGCTCAGAGGGATTATCGGATACGCAGTATTTT
CASSSEGLSDTQYF
>TRBJ2-7|TRBV20-1|.|.
TGCAGTGCTAGAGGCTCTATGGGGTACATCGAGCAGTACTTC
CSARGSMGYIEQYF
>TRBJ2-1|TRBV7-9|many|.
TGTGCCAGCAGCTTTCTTATCGTGGGAGAAACCGATGAGCAGTTCTTC
CASSFLIVGETDEQFF
>TRBJ2-5|TRBV2|many|.
TGTGCCAGCAGCTACCGTAAGCTAGAGACCCAGTACTTC
CASSYRKLETQYF
>TRBJ2-7|TRBV5-6|many|.
TGTGCCAGCAGCTTAGCCCAGGGGTCAACCTACGAGCAGTACTTC
CASSLAQGSTYEQYF
>TRBJ2-2|TRBV29-1|.|TRBD1
TGCAGCGTTAGGGACAGGGAAGGTGCGAACACCGGGGAGCTGTTTTTT
CSVRDREGANTGELFF
>TRBJ2-2|TRBV24-1|many|TRBD1
TGTGCCACCAGTGATTTTTGGACAGGGGGGAACACCGGGGAGCTGTTTTTT
CATSDFWTGGNTGELFF
>TRBJ2-5|TRBV5-1|.|.
TGCGCCAGCAGCTTGCAGCGGCAAGAGACCCAGTACTTC
CASSLQRQETQYF
>TRBJ2-3|TRBV7-9|.|.
TGTGCCAGCAGCCCCCAAACCAGCACAGATACGCAGTATTTT
CASSPQTSTDTQYF
>TRBJ2-1|TRBV5-1|few|.
TGCGCCAGCAGCTCGGAGGTCGGTAGCGGTGAGCAGTTCTTC
CASSSEVGSGEQFF
>TRBJ2-3|TRBV20-1|many|TRBD2
TGCAGTGCTAGGGCGGGAGGCACAGATACGCAGTATTTT
CSARAGGTDTQYF
>TRBJ2-1|TRBV5-6|many|.
TGTGCCAGCAGCTTTGGGACCATCAATGAGCAGTTCTTC
CASSFGTINEQFF
>TRBJ2-2|TRBV2|few|TRBD1
TGTGCCAGCAAAAAGGGGGCGCCAGGCACCGGGGAGCTGTTTTTT
CASKKGAPGTGELFF
>TRBJ2-2|TRBV11-2|many|.
TGTGCCAGCAGCTTGTGGGATGGTGGGGACACCGGGGAGCTGTTTTTT
CASSLWDGGDTGELFF
>TRBJ2-3|TRBV2|many|.
TGTGCCAGCAGTGAGCAGCCGGGGGAGACAGATACGCAGTATTTT
CASSEQPGETDTQYF
>TRBJ2-5|TRBV20-1|.|TRBD2
TGCAGTGCCCCACCCGAACATAGCGGGAGGCCGGGGACCCAGTACTTC
CSAPPEHSGRPGTQYF
>TRBJ2-7|TRBV7-2|many|.
TGTGCCAGCAGCACCCGGCCTCCCTACGAGCAGTACTTC
CASSTRPPYEQYF
>TRBJ2-5|TRBV12-2|.|.
TGTGCAAGTCGCTCCCTCCTAGCGGGAAGAAAGGGAGAGACCCAGTACTTC
CASRSLLAGRKGETQYF
>TRBJ2-7|TRBV27|few|TRBD1
TGTGCCAGCAGTGCGAGACAGGGCCCCCACGAGCAGTACTTC
CASSARQGPHEQYF
>TRBJ2-7|TRBV20-1|many|TRBD2
TGCAGTGCTATGGGACTAGCGGGAGGGATACAGGAGTCCTACGAGCAGTACTTC
CSAMGLAGGIQESYEQYF
>TRBJ2-1|TRBV9|.|.
TGTGTCAGCAGCGTAGAAGGCCGCGCGGACAATGAGCAGTTCTTC
CVSSVEGRADNEQFF
>TRBJ2-1|TRBV20-1|few|TRBD2
TGCAGTGCTAGGGGTAGCGGGAGCAGCTCCTACAATGAGCAGTTCTTC
CSARGSGSSSYNEQFF
>TRBJ2-4|TRBV5-6|.|.
TGTGCCAGCAGCTTAGGGACTTCTAACATTCAGTACTTC
CASSLGTSNIQYF
>TRBJ1-2|TRBV2|.|.
TGTGCCAGCACGGTTACCGTTGAGTCATATGGCTACACCTTC
CASTVTVESYGYTF
>TRBJ2-4|TRBV19|.|.
TGTGCCAGTAGTAACCCCCAGGGTACCAAAAACATTCAGTACTTC
CASSNPQGTKNIQYF
>TRBJ2-5|TRBV7-2|many|.
TGTGCCAGCAGCTTAGCGGGACAAGGGGGGACCCAGTACTTC
CASSLAGQGGTQYF
>TRBJ2-5|TRBV12-3/TRBV12-4|many|TRBD2
TGTGCCAGCAGCCGGACTAGCGGGAGCAGGGGGGAGACCCAGTACTTC
CASSRTSGSRGETQYF
>TRBJ2-5|TRBV11-2|many|TRBD2
TGTGCCAGCACCGCAGTAGCGGGAGGCCAAGAGACCCAGTACTTC
CASTAVAGGQETQYF
>TRBJ2-4|TRBV7-9|few|.
TGTGCCAGCAGCCTCACAACGGACCCCCTAGCCAAAAACATTCAGTACTTC
CASSLTTDPLAKNIQYF
>TRBJ2-7|TRBV7-3|few|.
TGTGCCAGCAGCTTGGGGATGGGGCCAGAGAGCTCCTACGAGCAGTACTTC
CASSLGMGPESSYEQYF
>TRBJ2-1|TRBV20-1|few|.
TGCAGTGCTCGGCCAGGTTTATCCGATTACAATGAGCAGTTCTTC
CSARPGLSDYNEQFF
>TRBJ2-7|TRBV28|few|.
TGTGCCAGCGGGAGGAGGGGCTACGAGCAGTACTTC
CASGRRGYEQYF